The 4 T cell receptor beta chains below all came from one sample that was sequenced in a study of T cell repertoires in cytomegalovirus infection. For these receptors, no antigen is known. TCRdb ran MiXCR on the reads and lists one entry per CDR3 protein. The table lists 550,000 to 850,000 distinct CDR3 sequences, around 31% of them singletons. The input for sequencing was cultured PBMCs, taken from culture after CMV antigen stimulation. The receptors were sampled from a human donor in good health (CMV status not recorded). Some clones in this sample may be carry-over from other donors' samples.

CDR3 loop: CASSFSRANYGYTF. CDR3 coding DNA: TGTGCCAGCAGTTTTTCCCGGGCCAACTATGGCTACACCTTC. The chain employs TRBV12-3 or TRBV12-4 and TRBJ1-2, with D uncertain. The CDR3 extends over 14 amino acids. The ends were cut back, 3 bases at V and 2 bases at J, with 10 bases in the middle.

The chain combines TRBV11-2 with TRBJ2-7; maybe TRBD1 (5 bases). V gave up 3 bases and J gave up 2 bases, with 14 bases separating them. Looked up from germline, CDR1 is SGHAT and CDR2 is FQNNGV. This CDR3 spans 15 amino acids. Here the CDR3 DNA reads TGTGCCAGCAGCTTGGGGCGGTCTTCCACCTACGAGCAGTACTTC. Its translation: CASSLGRSSTYEQYF.

This clonotype showed up many times. This rearrangement joins TRBV10-3 to TRBJ1-6; TRBD1 might be the D (5 bases). V gave up 6 bases and J gave up 7 bases, with 19 bases separating them. The CDR3 runs to 16 residues. In germline, CDR1 is ENHRY, CDR2 SYGVKD. In nucleotides, the CDR3 is TGTGCCATCAGCCAAAGGGGAGACTCGGGGAATTCACCCCTCCACTTT. Translation: CAISQRGDSGNSPLHF.

V gene TRBV6-1 combines with J gene TRBJ2-7; D possibly corresponds to TRBD1 (6 bases). Germline CDR1 and CDR2: MNHNS and SASEGT. The V end lost 4 bases, the J end lost 2 bases, and 9 bases lay between the germline ends. This CDR3 spans 13 amino acids. CDR3 region: CASSANRAYEQYF. CDR3 coding DNA: TGTGCCAGCAGTGCAAACAGGGCCTACGAGCAGTACTTC.